This TCR beta chain was identified during a study of T cell responses to AZD1222 COVID-19 vaccine. Study results and caveats: Variant regions that are unmutated are reportedly the target of nearly half of spike-specific TCRs. CD4 TCRs linked to vaccination spanned spike, dominating at 160-218 and 743-854.

Clones were sequenced by immunoSEQ multiplex PCR, and TCRdb holds only the in-frame ones, with some missing. The sample carries 100,000 to 150,000 clones, about 90% recorded once. As to this clone: Its target is not known.

The sample in question was peripheral blood, obtained on day 0 of AZD1222 vaccination. The sequence was obtained from an adult in good health.

Here the CDR3 reads CASSQGSSEVREQYF. CDR3 DNA: TGTGCCAGCAGCCAAGGTTCTAGCGAAGTAAGGGAGCAGTACTTC. This chain connects TRBV4-2 to TRBJ2-7; a possible D gene is TRBD2 (6 bases). Trimming removed 1 base at V and 7 bases at J, with 17 bases between. Looked up from germline, CDR1 is LGHNA and CDR2 is YNFKEQ. The CDR3 contains 15 residues.